The source of this T cell receptor beta chain is a study of blood T cell repertoires in COVID-19. Study background: Samples came from the United States, Italy and Spain, spanning acute and convalescent COVID-19.

TCRdb's copy holds only in-frame clones and misses some; the assay was immunoSEQ multiplex PCR. The sample has approximately 85,000 clones, approximately 80% seen once. Germline V lookup: CDR1 MGHDK, CDR2 SYGVNS. V gave up 3 bases and J gave up 6 bases; unmatched junction bases: 10. The CDR3 is 16 residues long. This clonotype was obtained from a human donor in a cohort sampled during active COVID-19. The V call is TRBV25-1, the J call TRBJ2-1; 8 nucleotides align to TRBD1. Specimen: peripheral blood. CDR3 coding DNA: TGTGCCAGCAGTGATTCCCGACAGGGGATGGGCAATGAGCAGTTCTTC. As protein: CASSDSRQGMGNEQFF.